This TCR beta chain was sequenced for a study of human T cells and chemical hapten exposure. This clonotype occurred many times. Library preparation tagged each individual cDNA molecule with a unique molecular identifier. In the source study's methods: Sample TCR counts, which ranged from about 23,224 to 750,000, had a median of approximately 100,000. Each CDR3 protein is one row after TCRdb ran MiXCR on the RACE reads. TCRdb's processing, not the study's, gives the V and J calls here. The table includes 70,000 or so distinct CDR3 sequences, around 10% detected once. V lost 3 bases to trimming and J lost 4 bases, with 15 bases between them. This CDR3 spans 15 amino acids. Germline V gene data show CDR1 as SEHNR and CDR2 as FQNEAQ (reference sequence). Time point specified: patch test 3, about 24 weeks after DPC sensitization. Specified treatment: therapeutic diphenylcyclopropenone sensitization with weekly scalp DPC.

The TCR originated in a woman between 45 and 65 years old with alopecia areata. Some clones in this sample may be carry-over from other donors' samples. The material sequenced was whole blood, taken in connection with sensitization to the hapten diphenylcyclopropenone (DPC). This chain uses TRBV7-9 with TRBJ1-1; tentative D call: TRBD1 (6 bases). Here the CDR3 DNA reads TGTGCCAGCAGCTTGGGGGGCCACTTGGGCACTGAAGCTTTCTTT. Its protein is CASSLGGHLGTEAFF. Complete variable domain (other parts from reference TRBV7-9 and TRBJ1-1): DTGVSQNPRHKITKRGQNVTFRCDPISEHNRLYWYRQTLGQGPEFLTYFQNEAQLEKSRLLSDRFSAERPKGSFSTLEIQRTEQGDSAMYLCASSLGGHLGTEAFFGQGTRLTVV.